The rows below give T cell receptor beta chains drawn from one sample of a study of shared clonotypes between healthy human individuals. The method was immunoSEQ multiplex PCR; TCRdb's version includes in-frame clones alone and lacks a portion of them. Of fewer than 650,000 clones detected, 76% appear once; the ten largest clones hold approximately 13%. Sequenced: PBMCs. The receptors stem from a woman between 40 and 55 years old in good health. Some clones in this sample may be carry-over from other donors' samples. Each CDR3 is given with its conserved first and last residue. Fields, in order: D gene, V gene, J gene, clone size, CDR3 protein, CDR3 DNA. D genes are given only for firm matches. The listing skips clone size in some rows; elsewhere it reads once, few, many or a size class.

.	TRBV12-1	TRBJ2-7	few	CASSFSRTYSYEQYF	TGTGCCAGCAGCTTTTCAAGGACGTACTCCTACGAGCAGTACTTC
.	TRBV30	TRBJ1-3	.	CAWSHPGTLGGNSGNTIYF	TGTGCCTGGAGCCACCCCGGGACTCTAGGTGGGAACTCTGGAAACACCATATATTTT
.	TRBV7-9	TRBJ2-3	.	CASSLAGVADTQYF	TGTGCCAGCAGCTTAGCGGGAGTTGCAGATACGCAGTATTTT
.	TRBV5-4	TRBJ2-2	once	CASSLELAAGGGELFF	TGTGCCAGCAGCTTGGAGCTAGCGGCAGGGGGCGGGGAGCTGTTTTTT
.	TRBV4-2	TRBJ1-1	.	CASSQYGEAFF	TGTGCCAGCAGCCAGTATGGTGAAGCTTTCTTT
.	TRBV6-1	TRBJ2-7	.	CASSEGGSDEQYF	TGTGCCAGCAGTGAAGGAGGGTCGGACGAGCAGTACTTC
.	TRBV10-3	TRBJ2-3	.	CAITQAGTDTQYF	TGTGCCATCACACAGGCGGGCACAGATACGCAGTATTTT
.	TRBV7-9	TRBJ1-2	.	CASSSGSLDYGYTF	TGTGCCAGCAGTTCCGGAAGTTTGGACTATGGCTACACCTTC
TRBD1	TRBV27	TRBJ2-7	.	CASSFLPGQGWPTHYEQYF	TGTGCCAGCAGTTTTTTACCGGGACAGGGATGGCCTACCCATTACGAGCAGTACTTC
.	TRBV7-2	TRBJ2-1	.	CASSLSRGPYNEQFF	TGTGCCAGCAGCTTAAGCAGGGGACCCTACAATGAGCAGTTCTTC
.	TRBV18	TRBJ2-3	.	CASQLEDTQYF	TGTGCCAGCCAACTAGAAGATACGCAGTATTTT
.	TRBV13	TRBJ2-3	.	CASSLARRADTQYF	TGTGCCAGCAGCTTAGCACGCCGAGCGGATACGCAGTATTTT
TRBD2	TRBV10-3	TRBJ2-3	.	CAIRDLAGGVADTQYF	TGTGCCATCAGGGACCTAGCGGGAGGGGTGGCAGATACGCAGTATTTT
.	TRBV7-2	TRBJ1-1	once	CASSTRRGFTEAFF	TGTGCCAGCAGCACTCGCAGGGGTTTCACTGAAGCTTTCTTT
TRBD2	TRBV6-5	TRBJ2-5	once	CASSSSQGGKETQYF	TGTGCCAGCAGTTCCTCCCAGGGAGGGAAGGAGACCCAGTACTTC
TRBD2	TRBV11-2	TRBJ2-1	.	CASSFSGRKDEQFF	TGTGCCAGCAGCTTTAGCGGGAGAAAGGATGAGCAGTTCTTC
.	TRBV30	TRBJ2-1	.	CAWSLGTQIDNEQFF	TGTGCCTGGAGTCTGGGGACCCAAATCGACAATGAGCAGTTCTTC
TRBD2	TRBV27	TRBJ2-1	.	CASSFAGRGVNEQFF	TGTGCCAGCAGTTTTGCCGGGAGGGGAGTTAATGAGCAGTTCTTC
TRBD1	TRBV2	TRBJ2-3	many	CASSQGTGGEDTQYF	TGTGCCAGCAGTCAGGGGACAGGGGGGGAAGATACGCAGTATTTT
.	TRBV25-1	TRBJ2-2	once	CASSVYAGLPGELFF	TGTGCCAGCAGTGTGTATGCAGGTCTACCCGGGGAGCTGTTTTTT
TRBD1	TRBV6-1	TRBJ2-7	.	CASSEIPGQDLIEQYF	TGTGCCAGCAGTGAAATTCCGGGACAGGATCTTATCGAGCAGTACTTC
.	TRBV19	TRBJ1-5	once	CASSMGTLNQPQHF	TGTGCCAGTAGTATGGGGACCCTCAATCAGCCCCAGCATTTT
.	TRBV28	TRBJ2-2	.	CASSLLFGQANTGELFF	TGTGCCAGCAGTTTATTATTCGGACAAGCGAACACCGGGGAGCTGTTTTTT
.	TRBV9	TRBJ2-5	.	CASSVGQGGETQYF	TGTGCCAGCAGCGTAGGGCAAGGGGGAGAGACCCAGTACTTC
.	TRBV30	TRBJ2-5	.	CAWSVQWVYDTQETQYF	TGTGCCTGGAGTGTACAGTGGGTCTATGATACCCAAGAGACCCAGTACTTC
.	TRBV28	TRBJ1-2	.	CASSLNPGRTNYGYTF	TGTGCCAGCAGCCTTAACCCGGGACGAACTAACTATGGCTACACCTTC
.	TRBV15	TRBJ2-1	.	CATSREGKGAYNEQFF	TGTGCCACCAGCAGAGAGGGAAAGGGGGCCTACAATGAGCAGTTCTTC
TRBD1	TRBV23-1	TRBJ1-1	.	CASSQQQGAQTEAFF	TGCGCCAGCAGTCAACAACAGGGGGCGCAAACTGAAGCTTTCTTT